These 30 T cell receptor beta chains share one sample of origin, sequenced in a study of blood T cell repertoires in COVID-19 (dated by TCRdb to the early 2020s). Receptor amplification or capture employed the immunoSEQ multiplex PCR assay. This immuneACCESS table, as held by TCRdb, lists in-frame sequences with V and J called but not all clones. Of the missing ones, under half trace to an unresolved V gene in checked studies; the others have no known cause. Across this sample there are 210,000 or so clones, with roughly 90% seen only once. The leading ten clones occupy under 2.5% of the sample. Sequencing input: peripheral blood. These receptors all stem from a man in his forties with active or convalescent COVID-19.

The genes are TRBV19 and TRBJ1-1, with 7 bases that match TRBD1. V dropped 6 bases and J dropped 5; count of bases not matched to a gene: 6. The CDR3 runs 13 residues. CDR1 and CDR2 from the germline V gene are LNHDA and SQIVND (reference sequence). This CDR3 is CASRTTGWTEAFF. The DNA for the CDR3 is TGTGCCAGTAGAACGACAGGGTGGACTGAAGCTTTCTTT.

This chain connects TRBV5-1 to TRBJ2-3, with TRBD2 identical over 8 bases. Unmatched junction bases numbered 2, after V lost 0 bases and J lost 2 bases. CDR1 SGHRS and CDR2 YFSETQ come from the germline V gene. This CDR3 has 15 amino acids. CDR3 amino acids: CASSLDGGDTDTQYF. CDR3 nucleotides: TGCGCCAGCAGCTTGGACGGGGGGGACACAGATACGCAGTATTTT.

The chain recombines TRBV29-1 with TRBJ2-7; a weak D match, TRBD2 (6 bases). V lost 7 bases and J lost 3, with 10 bases in between. Germline CDR1 and CDR2: SQVTM and ANQGSEA. CDR3 length: 11 residues. CDR3 nucleotides: TGCAGCGCTCGGGACTTCTACGAGCAGTACTTC. Translating gives CSARDFYEQYF.

The chain has TRBV5-5 and TRBJ2-7; 12 bases map to TRBD2. V was clipped by 0 bases and J by 4 bases; unmatched bases: 2. Per germline, CDR1 SGHKS and CDR2 YYEKEE (reference sequence). This CDR3 comprises 15 residues. CDR3 sequence (DNA): TGTGCCAGCAGCTTGGAGACTAGCGGGGGTTACGAGCAGTACTTC. Amino acids: CASSLETSGGYEQYF.

The chain joins TRBV7-6 to TRBJ2-1; 12 bases align to TRBD2. The germline gives CDR1 SGHVS, CDR2 FNYEAQ. The CDR3 has 16 amino acids. V shed 1 base and J 9 bases; nucleotides not matched to a gene: 7. The CDR3 protein is CASSLGRLAGELEQFF. CDR3 nucleotide sequence: TGTGCCAGCAGCTTAGGTCGACTAGCGGGAGAGCTTGAGCAGTTCTTC.

J is TRBJ2-1 and V is TRBV27, with TRBD1 as a possible D gene (6 bases). V dropped 0 bases and J dropped 0 bases, with 12 bases sitting between them. This CDR3 is 17 amino acids long. CDR1 MNHEY and CDR2 SMNVEV come from the germline V gene (reference sequence). Here the CDR3 reads CASSLSAGATSYNEQFF. CDR3 coding DNA: TGTGCCAGCAGTTTATCTGCAGGGGCTACCTCCTACAATGAGCAGTTCTTC.

V and J are TRBV6-5 and TRBJ1-1, with D perhaps TRBD1 (6 bases). CDR3 length: 11 residues. Trimming left V 11 bases short and J 11 bases short, with 18 bases between. CDR1 is MNHEY and CDR2 is SVGAGI in the germline V gene. The CDR3: CAARRGAGAFF. DNA for the CDR3: TGTGCCGCAAGGCGGGGGGCGGGGGCTTTCTTT.

The V gene is TRBV3-1 (or the pseudogene TRBV3-2), the J gene TRBJ1-2; D remains unclear. Germline V CDR1 and CDR2: LGHDT, YNNKEL (reference sequence). V was cut by 1 base and J by 5 bases, with 17 bases left in between. The CDR3 runs to 16 residues. CDR3 coding DNA: TGTGCCAGCAGCCAAGTCCAGGCGAGACCGAGTTATGGCTACACCTTC. It codes for CASSQVQARPSYGYTF.

This clone was seen only once. The rearrangement links TRBV20-1 to TRBJ2-1; D is unclear. V was trimmed by 5 bases and J by 6 bases, leaving 8 bases between them. The germline CDR1 and CDR2 sequences are DFQATT and SNEGSKA (reference sequence). The CDR3 contains 11 residues. The CDR3 region is CSARWSNEQFF. Written as DNA, the CDR3 is TGCAGTGCTCGCTGGAGCAATGAGCAGTTCTTC.

The V call is TRBV9, the J call TRBJ1-6; D remains unclear. Between the trimmed V and J ends, which lost 0 bases and 0 bases, there was a span of 10 bases. This CDR3 has 17 residues. Germline V gives CDR1 SGDLS, CDR2 YYNGEE. CDR3 sequence: CASSVEPGSSYNSPLHF. The CDR3 DNA reads as TGTGCCAGCAGCGTAGAGCCGGGGAGCTCCTATAATTCACCCCTCCACTTT.

The rearrangement uses TRBV6-2 or TRBV6-3 and TRBJ2-7; D may be TRBD1 (5 bases). The CDR3 sequence is 12 residues long. Germline CDR1 and CDR2: MNHEY and SVGEGT. The ends were cut back, 2 bases at V and 3 bases at J, with 5 bases in the middle. CDR3 sequence reads: CASSYQGYEQYF. CDR3 sequence (DNA): TGTGCCAGCAGTTACCAGGGCTACGAGCAGTACTTC.

This clone has just one count. This chain links TRBV12-5 with TRBJ2-1; D is uncertain. The germline gives CDR1 LGHNT, CDR2 FRNRAP. Between the trimmed V and J ends, which lost 2 bases and 9 bases, there was a span of 14 bases. The CDR3 sequence is 14 residues long. The CDR3 DNA reads TGTGCTAGTGGTTTGTCTGGCTCGGCAGGTGAGCAGTTCTTC. Amino acids: CASGLSGSAGEQFF.

The genes are TRBV5-6 and TRBJ1-2; perhaps TRBD1 as D (6 bases). In germline, CDR1 is SGHDT, CDR2 YYEEEE. Trimming left V 0 bases short and J 8 bases short, with 14 bases between. The CDR3 extends over 14 amino acids. The CDR3 loop is CASSLGRTVLGYTF. The DNA of the CDR3 is TGTGCCAGCAGCTTGGGACGGACAGTTCTAGGCTACACCTTC. Variable domain in full (rest from reference TRBV5-6 and TRBJ1-2): DAGVTQSPTHLIKTRGQQVTLRCSPKSGHDTVSWYQQALGQGPQFIFQYYEEEERQRGNFPDRFSGHQFPNYSSELNVNALLLGDSALYLCASSLGRTVLGYTFGSGTRLTVV.

This clone was counted only a few times. The genes are TRBV27 and TRBJ1-5, with 8 positions matching TRBD1. CDR1 is MNHEY and CDR2 is SMNVEV in the germline V gene (reference sequence). Trimming cost V 5 bases and J 4 bases; bases outside gene matches: 7. The CDR3 extends over 15 amino acids. The chain's CDR3 is CASSPTRQGNQPQHF. The DNA for the CDR3 is TGTGCCAGCAGTCCCACCCGACAGGGGAATCAGCCCCAGCATTTT.

The table lists this clone with many counts. The chain recombines TRBV27 with TRBJ1-5, with a tentative D call TRBD1 (6 bases). The germline V gene has CDR1 MNHEY and CDR2 SMNVEV (reference sequence). The CDR3 runs 14 residues. Trimming took 6 bases from V and 0 from J, leaving 9 bases between them. DNA for the CDR3: TGTGCCAGCAGAGAGACAGGTAGCAATCAGCCCCAGCATTTT. Translation gives CASRETGSNQPQHF.

This CDR3 reads CAISESTPQEPQHF. The CDR3 DNA reads as TGTGCCATCAGTGAGTCAACCCCGCAGGAGCCCCAGCATTTT. This rearrangement joins TRBV10-3 to TRBJ1-5; D remains ambiguous. Germline V gene data show CDR1 as ENHRY and CDR2 as SYGVKD. V shed 0 bases and J shed 8 bases, with 11 bases lying between them. This CDR3 contains 14 residues.

This rearrangement joins TRBV19 to TRBJ1-3; D remains ambiguous. The CDR3 extends over 14 amino acids. The V gene lost 7 bases and the J gene lost 0 bases, with 10 bases spanning the gap. CDR1 is LNHDA, CDR2 SQIVND, per germline (reference sequence). CDR3 sequence: CASINSHSGNTIYF. CDR3 in DNA: TGTGCCAGTATTAACAGCCACTCTGGAAACACCATATATTTT.

The rearrangement uses TRBV5-4 and TRBJ2-5; 10 nucleotides align to TRBD1. The J segment lost 5 bases and the V segment lost 10 bases, leaving 5 bases of the junction unmatched. There are 12 residues in the CDR3. Germline values: CDR1 SGHNT, CDR2 YYREEE (reference sequence). The CDR3: CAEPGQGETQYF. The CDR3 DNA follows: TGTGCCGAACCGGGACAGGGGGAGACCCAGTACTTC.

CDR3 DNA: TGTGCCAGCGGCCGGGACAGTTACACAGATACGCAGTATTTT. This sequence encodes CASGRDSYTDTQYF. The V call is TRBV19, the J call TRBJ2-3; 7 bases line up with TRBD1. The V and J ends lost 9 bases and 2 bases, in that order; junction bases with no gene match: 8. This CDR3 is built from 14 residues. CDR1 LNHDA and CDR2 SQIVND come from the germline V gene (reference sequence).

The chain has TRBV5-1 and TRBJ2-5, with 10 bases lining up with TRBD2. This CDR3 region has 16 residues. Germline V CDR1 and CDR2: SGHRS, YFSETQ. Losses at the gene ends were 0 bases for V and 5 bases for J; bases not matched to a gene: 7. The CDR3 DNA is TGCGCCAGCAGCTTGGCCCTAGCGGGAGAACAGGAGACCCAGTACTTC. It codes for CASSLALAGEQETQYF. Full variable domain (missing parts from reference TRBV5-1 and TRBJ2-5): KAGVTQTPRYLIKTRGQQVTLSCSPISGHRSVSWYQQTPGQGLQFLFEYFSETQRNKGNFPGRFSGRQFSNSRSEMNVSTLELGDSALYLCASSLALAGEQETQYFGPGTRLLVL.

The V and J genes are TRBV29-1 and TRBJ1-3; 9 positions agree with TRBD1. The CDR3 has 13 residues. J lost 2 bases, V lost 7 bases, and 3 bases had no gene match. Per the germline V gene, CDR1 is SQVTM and CDR2 is ANQGSEA. CDR3 sequence: CSARTGAGNTIYF. For the CDR3, the DNA is TGCAGCGCTCGGACAGGGGCTGGAAACACCATATATTTT.

In its sample, this clone was seen once. This rearrangement joins TRBV18 to TRBJ2-7; 7 nucleotides align to TRBD2. This CDR3 contains 15 residues. The germline gives CDR1 KGHSH, CDR2 LQKENI. V lost 3 bases, J lost 4 bases, and 9 bases stayed unmatched. CDR3 residues: CASSPSGTNPYEQYF. Here the CDR3 DNA reads TGTGCCAGCTCACCCTCCGGGACTAACCCATACGAGCAGTACTTC.

The V and J genes are TRBV6-5 and TRBJ2-5; D is possibly TRBD2 (6 bases). This CDR3 has 14 amino acids. Looked up from germline, CDR1 is MNHEY and CDR2 is SVGAGI. V was pared by 6 bases and J by 7 bases, with 18 bases between. CDR3: CASSRSTRFGTQYF. CDR3 DNA: TGTGCCAGCAGCCGATCGACTAGGTTCGGGACCCAGTACTTC.

The V gene is TRBV3-1 (or the pseudogene TRBV3-2), the J gene TRBJ1-6; 7 nucleotides align to TRBD1. The germline V gene encodes CDR1 LGHDT and CDR2 YNNKEL (reference sequence). Trimming took 3 bases from V and 9 from J; bases not matched to a gene: 8. CDR3 length equals 15 residues. CDR3 nucleotide sequence: TGTGCCAGCAGCCAGACGGGACAGCAACGTTCACCCCTCCACTTT. The encoded protein is CASSQTGQQRSPLHF.

This sequence joins TRBV28 and TRBJ1-1, with 8 bases aligning to TRBD1. CDR3 length: 15 amino acids. The ends lost 5 bases at V and 1 base at J; junction bases unmatched: 6. Germline V gene sequence: CDR1 MDHEN, CDR2 SYDVKM. Written as DNA, the CDR3 is TGTGCCAGCAGTCCTGCCGGGACAGGGAACACTGAAGCTTTCTTT. Residues: CASSPAGTGNTEAFF.

This chain joins TRBV28 and TRBJ1-3; TRBD1 aligns across 9 bases. This CDR3 is built from 14 residues. V was clipped by 3 bases and J by 8 bases; unmatched bases: 5. Germline V CDR1 and CDR2: MDHEN, SYDVKM. This CDR3 is CASSLGQGRDTIYF. The CDR3 nucleotides are TGTGCCAGCAGTTTGGGACAGGGAAGAGACACCATATATTTT.

The chain recombines TRBV7-9 with TRBJ2-1; 8 bases line up with TRBD1. The CDR3 covers 12 residues. Germline-derived CDR1 and CDR2 are SEHNR and FQNEAQ (reference sequence). After removal of 1 base from V and 10 bases from J, the junction contained 0 bases not matched to a gene. The CDR3 nucleotides read TGTGCCAGCAGCTTAGGGGACAGGGAGCAGTTCTTC. This translates into CASSLGDREQFF.

The chain is built from TRBV27 and TRBJ1-1, with TRBD1 as a possible D gene (5 bases). Trimming pared 7 bases from V and 1 base from J, leaving 13 bases between. CDR1 is MNHEY, CDR2 SMNVEV, per germline (reference sequence). This CDR3 is 14 amino acids long. The CDR3 DNA sequence: TGTGCCAGCACCCGTACGACAGAGAACACTGAAGCTTTCTTT. Amino acid sequence: CASTRTTENTEAFF.

This clone appeared once. The chain has TRBV6-2 or TRBV6-3 and TRBJ2-7; no reliable D call. Germline lookup yields CDR1 MNHEY and CDR2 SVGEGT. This CDR3 has 13 amino acids. V dropped 5 bases and J dropped 4 bases, with 12 bases sitting between them. This chain's CDR3 is CASSRQINYEQYF. The CDR3 bases are TGTGCCAGCAGTCGCCAGATTAATTACGAGCAGTACTTC.

The chain employs TRBV18 and TRBJ1-2; TRBD1 matches 9 bases. From germline, CDR1 is KGHSH and CDR2 LQKENI. Unmatched junction bases numbered 11, after V lost 5 bases and J lost 7 bases. CDR3 size: 15 residues. CDR3 region: CASSARTGVERGYTF. CDR3 nucleotides: TGTGCCAGCTCAGCCCGGACAGGGGTAGAACGTGGCTACACCTTC.